This T cell receptor (beta chain) was retrieved from a study of T cell responses to AZD1222 COVID-19 vaccine. Clones were read by immunoSEQ multiplex PCR, and TCRdb kept only the in-frame ones, dropping some. This sample has fewer than 130,000 clones, with around 82% found just once. The CDR3 consists of 14 residues. CDR1 and CDR2 (germline): LNHDA, SQIVND (reference sequence). V was shortened by 6 bases and J by 1 base, with 10 bases between the two germline ends. This TCR was recovered from an adult in good health. Sequences were derived from peripheral blood, sampled on day 0 of AZD1222 vaccination. The rearrangement links TRBV19 to TRBJ1-5; no firm D call. The CDR3 coding sequence is TGTGCCAGTAGGGCAGTACTAAGCAATCAGCCCCAGCATTTT. It yields the protein CASRAVLSNQPQHF.